A selection of T cell receptor beta chains follows, all from one sample in a study of T cells in Graves' hyperthyroidism and ophthalmopathy. TCRdb reprocessed the multiplex PCR reads with MiXCR, giving one entry per CDR3 protein. The repertoire has fewer than 500,000 distinct CDR3 sequences, about 14% of them found once; the top ten carry less than 15%. The material sequenced was blood. The receptors shown here come from a man between 18 and 29 years old with Graves' ophthalmopathy. Each CDR3 is given with its conserved first and last residue. D genes are given only for firm matches. A clone size is listed for some rows: how often the clone was seen (once, few, many), or a class if it is expanded.

J gene: TRBJ2-7
clone size: many
V gene: TRBV5-1
D gene: TRBD2
CDR3 protein: CASSLFGGAYEQYF
CDR3 DNA: TGCGCCAGCAGCTTGTTTGGGGGGGCCTACGAGCAGTACTTC

J gene: TRBJ1-2
clone size: many
V gene: TRBV6-5
D gene: -
CDR3 protein: CASSYASYPNYGYTF
CDR3 DNA: TGTGCCAGCAGTTACGCGTCCTACCCTAACTATGGCTACACCTTC

J gene: TRBJ2-7
clone size: many
V gene: TRBV6-1
D gene: TRBD2
CDR3 protein: CASSVRLADSYEQYF
CDR3 DNA: TGTGCCAGCAGTGTTAGACTAGCGGATTCCTACGAGCAGTACTTC

J gene: TRBJ2-7
clone size: -
V gene: TRBV20-1
D gene: TRBD1
CDR3 protein: CSARGTGMGDEQYF
CDR3 DNA: TGCAGTGCTAGAGGGACAGGGATGGGCGACGAGCAGTACTTC

J gene: TRBJ2-1
clone size: many
V gene: TRBV20-1
D gene: TRBD2
CDR3 protein: CSARPIASGGPQLFNEQFF
CDR3 DNA: TGCAGTGCTAGACCTATTGCTAGCGGGGGCCCCCAGCTCTTCAATGAGCAGTTCTTC

J gene: TRBJ2-5
clone size: -
V gene: TRBV5-6
D gene: TRBD2
CDR3 protein: CASSPAYSGRSQETQYF
CDR3 DNA: TGTGCCAGCAGCCCCGCCTATAGCGGGAGGTCCCAAGAGACCCAGTACTTC

J gene: TRBJ1-1
clone size: -
V gene: TRBV19
D gene: -
CDR3 protein: CASSIFGGDTEAFF
CDR3 DNA: TGTGCCAGTAGTATATTCGGCGGGGACACTGAAGCTTTCTTT

J gene: TRBJ2-3
clone size: many
V gene: TRBV7-9
D gene: TRBD2
CDR3 protein: CASSSGSSGGSRTDTQYF
CDR3 DNA: TGTGCCAGCAGCTCGGGTAGTAGCGGGGGGTCGCGCACAGATACGCAGTATTTT

J gene: TRBJ1-2
clone size: many
V gene: TRBV20-1
D gene: TRBD1
CDR3 protein: CSAREIRSSGGYGYTF
CDR3 DNA: TGCAGTGCTAGAGAAATTAGAAGTTCAGGGGGCTATGGCTACACCTTC

J gene: TRBJ2-6
clone size: many
V gene: TRBV12-3/TRBV12-4
D gene: TRBD1
CDR3 protein: CASSLWTGIHPSGANVLTF
CDR3 DNA: TGTGCCAGCAGTCTCTGGACAGGGATTCATCCCTCTGGGGCCAACGTCCTGACTTTC

J gene: TRBJ2-5
clone size: many
V gene: TRBV12-3/TRBV12-4
D gene: -
CDR3 protein: CASSFLDSQETQYF
CDR3 DNA: TGTGCCAGCAGTTTCCTGGACAGCCAAGAGACCCAGTACTTC

J gene: TRBJ2-5
clone size: many
V gene: TRBV5-1
D gene: TRBD1
CDR3 protein: CASSWTGQIQETQYF
CDR3 DNA: TGCGCCAGCAGCTGGACAGGGCAAATTCAAGAGACCCAGTACTTC

J gene: TRBJ1-2
clone size: few
V gene: TRBV7-2
D gene: -
CDR3 protein: CASSSIPLGQTF
CDR3 DNA: TGTGCCAGCAGCTCAATTCCCCTCGGGCAAACCTTC

J gene: TRBJ2-5
clone size: many
V gene: TRBV3-1
D gene: -
CDR3 protein: CASSHRQELETQYF
CDR3 DNA: TGTGCCAGCAGCCACCGACAGGAATTGGAGACCCAGTACTTC

J gene: TRBJ2-1
clone size: few
V gene: TRBV6-6
D gene: -
CDR3 protein: CASSYNGAYNEQFF
CDR3 DNA: TGTGCCAGCAGTTACAACGGGGCCTACAATGAGCAGTTCTTC

J gene: TRBJ2-7
clone size: many
V gene: TRBV4-2
D gene: -
CDR3 protein: CASSQDWDEQYF
CDR3 DNA: TGTGCCAGCAGCCAAGATTGGGACGAGCAGTACTTC

J gene: TRBJ1-5
clone size: many
V gene: TRBV2
D gene: -
CDR3 protein: CASSYAELNQPQHF
CDR3 DNA: TGTGCCAGCAGCTATGCGGAGCTTAATCAGCCCCAGCATTTT

J gene: TRBJ1-6
clone size: few
V gene: TRBV27
D gene: TRBD1
CDR3 protein: CANSLSGTGGSPLHF
CDR3 DNA: TGTGCCAACAGTTTATCCGGGACAGGGGGGTCACCCCTCCACTTT

J gene: TRBJ2-6
clone size: many
V gene: TRBV12-3/TRBV12-4
D gene: -
CDR3 protein: CASSFGLSGANVLTF
CDR3 DNA: TGTGCCAGCAGTTTTGGGCTCTCTGGGGCCAACGTCCTGACTTTC

J gene: TRBJ2-7
clone size: many
V gene: TRBV10-1
D gene: -
CDR3 protein: CASSDGLPGEQYF
CDR3 DNA: TGCGCCAGCAGTGATGGGTTACCGGGGGAGCAGTACTTC

J gene: TRBJ2-5
clone size: many
V gene: TRBV20-1
D gene: -
CDR3 protein: CSAERQPEQETQYF
CDR3 DNA: TGCAGTGCAGAACGACAGCCCGAACAAGAGACCCAGTACTTC

J gene: TRBJ1-5
clone size: -
V gene: TRBV9
D gene: TRBD1
CDR3 protein: CASSPTGGGNQPQHF
CDR3 DNA: TGTGCCAGCAGCCCTACAGGGGGCGGCAATCAGCCCCAGCATTTT

J gene: TRBJ1-3
clone size: -
V gene: TRBV10-3
D gene: TRBD1
CDR3 protein: CAISPNRQGFGNSGNTIYF
CDR3 DNA: TGTGCCATCAGTCCTAACCGACAGGGGTTTGGCAACTCTGGAAACACCATATATTTT

J gene: TRBJ2-1
clone size: few
V gene: TRBV11-3
D gene: TRBD1
CDR3 protein: CASGTGSSYNEQFF
CDR3 DNA: TGTGCCAGCGGGACAGGGAGCTCCTACAATGAGCAGTTCTTC

J gene: TRBJ2-1
clone size: few
V gene: TRBV27
D gene: -
CDR3 protein: CASALGNEQFF
CDR3 DNA: TGTGCCAGCGCCCTGGGCAATGAGCAGTTCTTC

J gene: TRBJ1-2
clone size: -
V gene: TRBV19
D gene: -
CDR3 protein: CASSIPLRGANYGYTF
CDR3 DNA: TGTGCCAGTAGTATCCCCCTAAGGGGGGCTAACTATGGCTACACCTTC

J gene: TRBJ1-1
clone size: many
V gene: TRBV4-2
D gene: -
CDR3 protein: CASSQVFWPNTEAFF
CDR3 DNA: TGTGCCAGCAGCCAAGTGTTCTGGCCGAACACTGAAGCTTTCTTT

J gene: TRBJ2-1
clone size: -
V gene: TRBV7-3
D gene: -
CDR3 protein: CASSSYAYNEQFF
CDR3 DNA: TGTGCCAGCAGCTCCTATGCCTACAATGAGCAGTTCTTC

J gene: TRBJ2-1
clone size: -
V gene: TRBV6-1
D gene: -
CDR3 protein: CATTPQGVSSNEQFF
CDR3 DNA: TGTGCCACTACCCCACAGGGAGTCTCATCCAATGAGCAGTTCTTC

J gene: TRBJ2-1
clone size: many
V gene: TRBV15
D gene: TRBD1
CDR3 protein: CATSRVPGQAYNEQFF
CDR3 DNA: TGTGCCACCAGCAGAGTTCCGGGACAGGCGTACAATGAGCAGTTCTTC

J gene: TRBJ2-1
clone size: -
V gene: TRBV15
D gene: -
CDR3 protein: CATSRGSATYNEQFF
CDR3 DNA: TGTGCCACCAGCAGAGGGAGCGCTACCTACAATGAGCAGTTCTTC

J gene: TRBJ2-3
clone size: few
V gene: TRBV20-1
D gene: TRBD2
CDR3 protein: CSAMSTSGDTDTQYF
CDR3 DNA: TGCAGTGCTATGAGCACTAGCGGGGACACAGATACGCAGTATTTT

J gene: TRBJ2-3
clone size: -
V gene: TRBV5-1
D gene: TRBD2
CDR3 protein: CASCPRLAGFTDTQYF
CDR3 DNA: TGCGCCAGTTGCCCCAGACTAGCGGGATTCACAGATACGCAGTATTTT

J gene: TRBJ2-1
clone size: -
V gene: TRBV6-1
D gene: -
CDR3 protein: CASTQGGDEQFF
CDR3 DNA: TGTGCCAGCACCCAAGGGGGGGATGAGCAGTTCTTC

J gene: TRBJ1-2
clone size: -
V gene: TRBV5-1
D gene: TRBD1
CDR3 protein: CASSVDPGQGAIGYTF
CDR3 DNA: TGCGCCAGCAGCGTCGACCCGGGACAGGGGGCAATAGGCTACACCTTC

J gene: TRBJ2-5
clone size: -
V gene: TRBV5-1
D gene: -
CDR3 protein: CASSFLAWSAAQYF
CDR3 DNA: TGCGCCAGCAGCTTTCTAGCGTGGTCTGCGGCCCAGTACTTC

J gene: TRBJ2-7
clone size: many
V gene: TRBV2
D gene: -
CDR3 protein: CASTRDSRGSYEQYF
CDR3 DNA: TGTGCCAGCACAAGGGACTCTCGAGGGTCCTACGAGCAGTACTTC

J gene: TRBJ2-7
clone size: few
V gene: TRBV27
D gene: -
CDR3 protein: CASSARLVGYEQYF
CDR3 DNA: TGTGCCAGCAGTGCAAGACTAGTTGGCTACGAGCAGTACTTC

J gene: TRBJ2-1
clone size: -
V gene: TRBV5-4
D gene: TRBD2
CDR3 protein: CASEGRGYNEQFF
CDR3 DNA: TGTGCCAGCGAAGGGAGGGGATACAATGAGCAGTTCTTC

J gene: TRBJ1-5
clone size: many
V gene: TRBV6-2/TRBV6-3
D gene: -
CDR3 protein: CASSYGGDGQPQHF
CDR3 DNA: TGTGCCAGCAGTTACGGGGGCGATGGGCAGCCCCAGCATTTT

J gene: TRBJ2-7
clone size: many
V gene: TRBV4-2
D gene: -
CDR3 protein: CASSQDYGRFGYEQYF
CDR3 DNA: TGTGCCAGCAGCCAAGATTATGGCAGGTTCGGCTACGAGCAGTACTTC

J gene: TRBJ2-3
clone size: few
V gene: TRBV20-1
D gene: -
CDR3 protein: CSPAPGARDTQYF
CDR3 DNA: TGCAGTCCAGCCCCAGGGGCGAGAGATACGCAGTATTTT